Sequencing of this T cell receptor beta chain was carried out in a study of cytomegalovirus exposure and HLA in healthy donors. Study-level findings and limits: Despite most TCR sequences being rare, some public TCRs occurred in many donors. Productive status was seen about 87% or about 30% of the time for most TCR beta V segments in an earlier analysis.

This clone occurred once. The target antigen is unknown. In the PCR, 60 Vbeta and 13 Jbeta primers were used. Here immunoSEQ multiplex PCR was the method, and the copy in TCRdb shows in-frame clones only, minus some. The data show more than 70,000 clones, about two thirds seen once. Healthy bone marrow donors formed the donor group. V lost 1 base, J lost 5 bases, and 9 bases lay in between. The CDR3 is 13 residues long. CDR1 SGHDT and CDR2 YYEEEE come from the germline V gene. The chain employs TRBV5-6 and TRBJ2-5; TRBD1 might be the D (5 bases). Material: PBMCs. This sequence was found in a woman between 50 and 59 years old in good health and CMV-seropositive. CDR3 sequence reads: CASSLPGPETQYF. The DNA for the CDR3 is TGTGCCAGCAGCTTGCCAGGGCCTGAGACCCAGTACTTC. Based on the CDR3 plus reference TRBV5-6 and TRBJ2-5, the full variable domain is DAGVTQSPTHLIKTRGQQVTLRCSPKSGHDTVSWYQQALGQGPQFIFQYYEEEERQRGNFPDRFSGHQFPNYSSELNVNALLLGDSALYLCASSLPGPETQYFGPGTRLLVL.